A single sample is the source of the 23 T cell receptor beta chains below, sequenced in a study of T cell repertoires in cytomegalovirus infection. Via MiXCR, TCRdb re-called the reads, giving one row per CDR3 protein. The sample holds 600,000 to 800,000 distinct CDR3 sequences, roughly a quarter seen once. Specimen: CD8+ T cells from PBMCs. Receptor source: a human donor in good health (CMV status not recorded). Some clones in this sample may be carry-over from other donors' samples.

This clonotype was counted between two and nine times. The chain couples TRBV6-5 to TRBJ2-5; D remains ambiguous. Trimming left V 8 bases short and J 5 bases short, with 15 bases between. CDR3 length: 13 residues. CDR1 and CDR2 (germline): MNHEY, SVGAGI. CDR3 sequence (DNA): TGTGCCAGCTCTGCCCTCATGGCCGAGACCCAGTACTTC. Protein: CASSALMAETQYF.

This clonotype has ten or more counts. The V call is TRBV28, the J call TRBJ2-5; 9 nucleotides line up with TRBD2. The CDR3 spans 16 residues. Per the germline V gene, CDR1 is MDHEN and CDR2 is SYDVKM. V lost 1 base to trimming and J lost 2 bases; unmatched junction nucleotides: 5. CDR3 DNA: TGTGCCAGCAGTTTATCCCTAGCGGGATTACAAGAGACCCAGTACTTC. It is translated as CASSLSLAGLQETQYF.

This clonotype was detected a few times. This sequence joins TRBV12-3 or TRBV12-4 and TRBJ2-1; 7 bases line up with TRBD2. The CDR3 extends over 17 amino acids. J gave up 4 bases and V 7 bases, and 16 bases lay outside the gene matches. The CDR3 loop reads CASNPPPSGAFYNEQFF. CDR3 in DNA: TGTGCCAGCAATCCCCCCCCTAGCGGTGCATTTTACAATGAGCAGTTCTTC.

The gene calls are TRBV7-9 and TRBJ2-1, with D uncertain. CDR3 length equals 14 residues. The V gene's germline CDR1 is SEHNR and CDR2 FQNEAQ (reference sequence). Trimming removed 3 bases at V and 9 bases at J, with 15 bases between. CDR3 in amino acids: CASSFLGRAIEQFF. The CDR3 DNA reads as TGTGCCAGCAGCTTTTTGGGTCGAGCAATTGAGCAGTTCTTC.

The J gene is TRBJ2-7, the V gene TRBV28, with D perhaps assigned TRBD1 or TRBD2 (5 bases each). Germline CDR1 reads MDHEN; CDR2 reads SYDVKM. The CDR3 consists of 14 residues. The ends were cut back, 5 bases at V and 0 bases at J, with 11 bases in the middle. The CDR3 sequence is CASSGTVSSYEQYV. DNA of the CDR3: TGTGCCAGCAGTGGGACGGTTAGCTCCTACGAGCAGTACGTC.

There are a few counts of this clonotype. V and J are TRBV12-5 and TRBJ1-5; D not certain. The CDR3 spans 13 residues. V lost 7 bases to trimming and J lost 1 base, with 8 bases between them. From germline, CDR1 is LGHNT and CDR2 FRNRAP. The CDR3 region is CASAQNSNQPQHF. As DNA, the CDR3 is TGTGCTAGTGCCCAAAACAGCAATCAGCCCCAGCATTTT.

This clonotype was observed a handful of times. The DNA of the CDR3 is TGTGCCAGCAGTAACCTCCGGGACAGGGAGAACCATGAGCAGTTCTTC. This gives the protein CASSNLRDRENHEQFF. The chain links TRBV6-2 or TRBV6-3 to TRBJ2-1, with 9 bases aligning to TRBD1. The length of the CDR3 is 16 residues. V lost 5 bases to trimming and J lost 8 bases; unmatched junction nucleotides: 13. Germline V CDR1 and CDR2: MNHEY, SVGEGT.

There are a few counts of this clonotype. J is TRBJ2-1 and V is TRBV10-2, with a possible D match to TRBD1 (6 bases). The V and J ends lost 0 bases and 8 bases respectively, with 11 bases between them. Germline V gene sequence: CDR1 WSHSY, CDR2 SAAADI. The CDR3 runs 14 residues. The CDR3 loop is CASSESRTEDEQFF. The CDR3 DNA follows: TGCGCCAGCAGTGAGTCCCGGACAGAAGATGAGCAGTTCTTC.

This clonotype showed up many times. The V gene is TRBV4-3, the J gene TRBJ1-1; 8 bases match TRBD1. Germline trimming cut 1 base from V and 1 base from J; bases unmatched to any gene: 2. The CDR3 length is 15 residues. Germline assignment: CDR1 LGHNA and CDR2 YSLEER. The CDR3 DNA follows: TGCGCCAGCAGCCAAGTCGACAGGGGGAACACTGAAGCTTTCTTT. This encodes CASSQVDRGNTEAFF.

V and J are TRBV15 and TRBJ1-4; 8 bases map to TRBD1. This CDR3 is 15 amino acids long. The V gene's germline CDR1 is LNHNV and CDR2 YYDKDF (reference sequence). The V and J ends lost 5 bases and 8 bases, in that order; junction bases with no gene match: 10. The CDR3 DNA follows: TGTGCCACCAGCCTACGGACAGGGCTTTGGGAAAAACTGTTTTTT. Protein sequence: CATSLRTGLWEKLFF.

This clonotype has only one observation. The chain joins TRBV28 to TRBJ1-5; a weak D match, TRBD1 (5 bases). V lost 3 bases to trimming and J lost 4 bases, with 19 bases between them. The germline V gene has CDR1 MDHEN and CDR2 SYDVKM. This CDR3 spans 17 amino acids. The CDR3 here is CASSFSGDQGRNQPQHF. CDR3 nucleotides: TGTGCCAGCAGTTTTTCGGGGGATCAGGGTCGGAATCAGCCCCAGCATTTT.

This clonotype appeared many times. The gene calls are TRBV6-2 or TRBV6-3 and TRBJ2-1; D gene uncertain. V gave up 8 bases and J gave up 2 bases, with 10 bases separating them. The CDR3 is 13 amino acids. Germline V gene sequence: CDR1 MNHEY, CDR2 SVGEGT. CDR3 protein: CASSGPPYNEQFF. DNA for the CDR3: TGTGCCAGCTCGGGCCCTCCCTACAATGAGCAGTTCTTC.

The gene calls are TRBV4-1 and TRBJ1-5; tentatively, D is TRBD1 (5 bases). This CDR3 is 16 amino acids long. Germline CDR1 is MGHRA and CDR2 is YSYEKL. V was trimmed by 0 bases and J by 3 bases, leaving 12 bases between them. DNA of the CDR3: TGCGCCAGCAGCCAAGAAGGGGAGGGTGACAATCAGCCCCAGCATTTT. It specifies CASSQEGEGDNQPQHF.

This clonotype was seen repeatedly, ten times or more. V gene TRBV28 combines with J gene TRBJ2-3; 10 positions agree with TRBD2. Germline CDR1 and CDR2: MDHEN and SYDVKM. The CDR3 spans 14 residues. The V segment lost 10 bases and the J segment 1 base; nucleotides outside the gene matches: 5. The CDR3 nucleotides read TGTGCCACCGCGCTAGCGGGGGGCACAGATACGCAGTATTTT. Translated: CATALAGGTDTQYF.

This chain's CDR3 is CASSERVSEAFF. DNA for the CDR3: TGTGCCAGCAGTGAGAGGGTCTCTGAAGCTTTCTTT. The chain couples TRBV2 to TRBJ1-1; D ambiguous. The CDR3 runs to 12 residues. Trimming shortened V by 3 bases and J by 6 bases, and 8 bases separated the two germline ends. Germline loops: CDR1 SNHLY, CDR2 FYNNEI.

This clonotype was counted a few times. The chain employs TRBV6-6 and TRBJ2-5; 10 bases are shared with TRBD2. This CDR3 contains 15 residues. Germline loops: CDR1 MNHNY, CDR2 SVGAGI (reference sequence). The J segment lost 4 bases and the V segment lost 6 bases, leaving 8 bases of the junction unmatched. This chain's CDR3 is CASRKDSGGLETQYF. The CDR3 nucleotides are TGTGCCAGCAGGAAGGATAGCGGGGGGCTAGAGACCCAGTACTTC.

The chain couples TRBV6-6 to TRBJ1-1; D ambiguous. CDR3 size: 16 residues. V was pared by 6 bases and J by 1 base, with 18 bases between. Germline loops: CDR1 MNHNY, CDR2 SVGAGI (reference sequence). For the CDR3, the DNA is TGTGCCAGCAGCCCTCGCCTCGCAGGTGAGAACACTGAAGCTTTCTTT. Its protein product is CASSPRLAGENTEAFF.

Of note for this clonotype: Its ends do not fully match the called genes, so a read error is possible. V usage is TRBV7-6 and J usage is TRBJ2-5; D not certain. In germline, CDR1 is SGHVS, CDR2 FNYEAQ. The CDR3 extends over 17 amino acids. CDR3 coding DNA: TGTGTCAGCAGCATAACTTCGACTGGGCCGTACCAAGAGACCCAGTACTTC. Translating gives CVSSITSTGPYQETQYF.

The rearrangement uses TRBV20-1 and TRBJ1-5; 7 positions agree with TRBD1. The J segment lost 2 bases and the V segment lost 5 bases, leaving 9 bases of the junction unmatched. In germline, CDR1 is DFQATT, CDR2 SNEGSKA (reference sequence). This CDR3 is 15 amino acids long. CDR3 DNA sequence: TGCAGTGCTCCGAAACAGGGGACGCGCAATCAGCCCCAGCATTTT. Translation: CSAPKQGTRNQPQHF.

Regarding this clonotype: One end of the junction varies from germline; a read error may be responsible. The chain couples TRBV7-9 to TRBJ2-1; 7 bases map to TRBD1. Germline CDR1 SEHNR, CDR2 FQNEAQ (reference sequence). CDR3 length: 15 residues. CDR3 sequence reads: CASRLVKRGLDEQFF. In nucleotides, the CDR3 is TGTGCCAGCCGCTTAGTAAAAAGGGGGCTCGATGAGCAGTTCTTC.

The chain couples TRBV19 to TRBJ2-7; D remains unclear. V dropped 1 base and J dropped 0 bases, with 7 bases sitting between them. This CDR3 has 14 amino acids. In germline, CDR1 is LNHDA, CDR2 SQIVND (reference sequence). CDR3 sequence (DNA): TGTGCCAGTAGTATAGGAGGAGACTCCTACGAGCAGTACTTC. It yields the protein CASSIGGDSYEQYF. The variable domain in full, completed from reference TRBV19 and TRBJ2-7, reads DGGITQSPKYLFRKEGQNVTLSCEQNLNHDAMYWYRQDPGQGLRLIYYSQIVNDFQKGDIAEGYSVSREKKESFPLTVTSAQKNPTAFYLCASSIGGDSYEQYFGPGTRLTVT.

This clonotype came up a few times. V gene TRBV6-2 or TRBV6-3 combines with J gene TRBJ2-1; weak D call: TRBD2 (5 bases). The CDR3 has 12 amino acids. V was cut by 0 bases and J by 12 bases, with 9 bases left in between. Looked up from germline, CDR1 is MNHEY and CDR2 is SVGEGT. The CDR3 loop reads CASSYSIRGQFF. The CDR3 DNA sequence: TGTGCCAGCAGTTACTCGATACGGGGGCAGTTCTTC.

This rearrangement joins TRBV11-2 to TRBJ2-2; a possible D gene is TRBD1 (5 bases). CDR3 size: 19 residues. The germline CDR1 and CDR2 sequences are SGHAT and FQNNGV. The germline V and J ends were trimmed by 0 bases and 3 bases, with 20 bases remaining between them. Here the CDR3 reads CASSLDVTQGYLDTGELFF. CDR3 nucleotides: TGTGCCAGCAGCTTAGATGTGACGCAGGGCTATCTCGACACCGGGGAGCTGTTTTTT.